Shown below are 21 T cell receptor beta chains from a single sample sequenced in a study of T cell responses to AZD1222 COVID-19 vaccine (dated by TCRdb to the early 2020s). The protocol used for the library was the immunoSEQ multiplex PCR assay. TCRdb took this table from immuneACCESS and kept in-frame rearrangements with V and J called. Such tables lack part of the clones; where checked against another copy, unresolved V genes explain under half of the gap, and the rest is unexplained. The sample profile shows around 110,000 clones; 90% to 95% of them were found once. Approximately 22% of the sample belongs to the ten largest clones. The time point label for this specimen denotes: baseline before first vaccination. The material sequenced was peripheral blood, taken on day 0 of AZD1222 vaccination. These receptors all come from an adult in good health.

The genes are TRBV6-2 or TRBV6-3 and TRBJ2-1; TRBD2 matches at 7 bases. The CDR3 length is 14 residues. J gave up 9 bases and V 4 bases, and 9 bases lay outside the gene matches. Germline V gene data show CDR1 as MNHEY and CDR2 as SVGEGT. The CDR3 nucleotides are TGTGCCAGCAGTTTTGAGCGGGGATTGGTTGAGCAGTTCTTC. Its translation: CASSFERGLVEQFF.

This sequence joins TRBV4-3 and TRBJ1-5; the D is unclear. V was cut by 2 bases and J by 0 bases, with 8 bases left in between. Germline values: CDR1 LGHNA, CDR2 YSLEER. The CDR3 has 15 amino acids. CDR3 protein: CASSQWQNSNQPQHF. The CDR3 region has the DNA TGCGCCAGCAGCCAATGGCAGAATAGCAATCAGCCCCAGCATTTT.

The CDR3 bases are TGTGCCAGCAGCTTAAACGGCGAGGGGTACTTTCTCTACGAGCAGTACTTC. Its protein product is CASSLNGEGYFLYEQYF. The chain has TRBV7-8 and TRBJ2-7; either TRBD1 or TRBD2 may supply D (5 bases each). CDR3 size: 17 residues. The V gene's germline CDR1 is SGHVS and CDR2 FQNEAQ. The V gene lost 2 bases and the J gene lost 3 bases, with 20 bases spanning the gap.

In regard to this clone: One junction end disagrees with the germline gene, perhaps due to a read error. This chain joins TRBV7-8 and TRBJ2-7, with 8 bases lining up with TRBD1. This CDR3 is 16 amino acids long. CDR1 and CDR2 (germline): SGHVS, FQNEAQ. CDR3 residues: CASSLVRQGTHYERYF. CDR3 DNA: TGTGCCAGCAGCTTAGTCAGACAGGGGACCCACTACGAGCGGTACTTC.

The CDR3 DNA is TGTGCCAGCAGTAAGCTACGGGGCGCCGGGGATATTAGCTACGAGCAGTACTTC. Translated: CASSKLRGAGDISYEQYF. V is TRBV27 and J is TRBJ2-7; either TRBD1 or TRBD2 may fit D (5 bases each). CDR3 length: 18 residues. Germline-derived CDR1 and CDR2 are MNHEY and SMNVEV (reference sequence). V lost 5 bases and J lost 3, with 26 bases in between.

This chain joins TRBV25-1 and TRBJ1-1; D remains ambiguous. The V gene lost 4 bases and the J gene lost 2 bases, with 11 bases spanning the gap. Germline CDR1 is MGHDK and CDR2 is SYGVNS. The CDR3 sequence is 14 residues long. The DNA for the CDR3 is TGTGCCAGCAGTGGGCGGGCGACTAACACTGAAGCTTTCTTT. Protein sequence: CASSGRATNTEAFF.

The gene calls are TRBV27 and TRBJ1-1; a weak D match, TRBD1 (5 bases). Trimming took off 3 bases at V and 8 bases at J, with 7 bases between the two ends. This CDR3 region has 11 residues. Germline CDR1 and CDR2: MNHEY and SMNVEV (reference sequence). Here the CDR3 DNA reads TGTGCCAGCAGTTTGAGGGGAGAAGCTTTCTTT. As protein: CASSLRGEAFF.

The chain recombines TRBV18 with TRBJ1-2; no reliable D call. CDR3 length equals 12 residues. The V end lost 3 bases, the J end lost 5 bases, and 7 bases lay between the germline ends. Germline-derived CDR1 and CDR2 are KGHSH and LQKENI. CDR3 sequence: CASSPPTYGYTF. Here the CDR3 DNA reads TGTGCCAGCTCACCCCCCACTTATGGCTACACCTTC.

The chain couples TRBV7-2 to TRBJ1-1; D not resolved. V lost 8 bases and J 0 bases, leaving 13 bases between the germline ends. Germline values: CDR1 SGHTA, CDR2 FQGNSA. The CDR3 contains 14 residues. The CDR3 reads CASQYGPMNTEAFF. As DNA, the CDR3 is TGTGCCAGCCAGTACGGACCCATGAACACTGAAGCTTTCTTT. Full variable domain (rest looked up from reference TRBV7-2 and TRBJ1-1): GAGVSQSPSNKVTEKGKDVELRCDPISGHTALYWYRQSLGQGLEFLIYFQGNSAPDKSGLPSDRFSAERTGGSVSTLTIQRTQQEDSAVYLCASQYGPMNTEAFFGQGTRLTVV.

This rearrangement joins TRBV11-2 to TRBJ2-7, with D unclear. The germline V gene encodes CDR1 SGHAT and CDR2 FQNNGV. Trimming removed 5 bases at V and 4 bases at J, with 6 bases between. The CDR3 has 11 residues. CDR3 DNA: TGTGCCAGCAGCGATACTTACGAGCAGTACTTC. Translation: CASSDTYEQYF.

The V gene is TRBV19, the J gene TRBJ2-2; TRBD1 is a possible D gene (6 bases). The V gene lost 8 bases and the J gene lost 4 bases, with 14 bases spanning the gap. CDR1 is LNHDA and CDR2 is SQIVND in the germline V gene (reference sequence). The CDR3 is 14 residues long. The CDR3 nucleotides are TGTGCCAGTTCTTACAGGGCCTTCACCGGGGAGCTGTTTTTT. Encoded protein: CASSYRAFTGELFF.

J is TRBJ2-7 and V is TRBV12-3 or TRBV12-4; possibly TRBD2 for D (6 bases). CDR3 length equals 13 residues. Trimming removed 5 bases from V and 6 bases from J, with 14 bases in between. CDR3 DNA: TGTGCCAGCAGTCCCTCGGGGGTGACCGAGCAGTACTTC. Protein product: CASSPSGVTEQYF.

The chain employs TRBV9 and TRBJ1-2; 7 bases map to TRBD1. V was clipped by 0 bases and J by 5 bases; unmatched bases: 10. The CDR3 extends over 16 amino acids. The germline V gene encodes CDR1 SGDLS and CDR2 YYNGEE. The DNA of the CDR3 is TGTGCCAGCAGCGTAGACGCTACCGGGACAGTGTATGGCTACACCTTC. Its translation is CASSVDATGTVYGYTF.

The chain carries TRBV6-5 and TRBJ1-1, with 8 bases that match TRBD1. V shed 6 bases and J 0 bases; nucleotides not matched to a gene: 3. The CDR3 totals 14 residues. Germline loops: CDR1 MNHEY, CDR2 SVGAGI. The CDR3 bases are TGTGCCAGCAGACTGGACAGGGTGAACACTGAAGCTTTCTTT. This encodes CASRLDRVNTEAFF.

The chain joins TRBV19 to TRBJ1-2, with TRBD1 matching 7 bases. This CDR3 comprises 15 residues. V dropped 7 bases and J dropped 4; count of bases not matched to a gene: 12. The germline V gene encodes CDR1 LNHDA and CDR2 SQIVND (reference sequence). Here the CDR3 DNA reads TGTGCCAGTATCCCCCGATCGGGACAGACCTATGGCTACACCTTC. Protein: CASIPRSGQTYGYTF.

V gene TRBV12-3 or TRBV12-4 combines with J gene TRBJ2-1, with a weak D call TRBD1 (5 bases). V lost 10 bases and J lost 3, with 10 bases in between. The CDR3 loop spans 12 amino acids. CDR3 loop: CATSRDYNEQFF. CDR3 in DNA: TGTGCCACCAGCAGGGACTACAATGAGCAGTTCTTC.

The chain uses TRBV3-1 (or the pseudogene TRBV3-2) and TRBJ2-1; TRBD2 aligns across 13 bases. Trimming took 4 bases from V and 10 from J; bases not matched to a gene: 1. The CDR3 has 13 amino acids. Germline V gives CDR1 LGHDT, CDR2 YNNKEL (reference sequence). The CDR3, as DNA: TGTGCCAGCAGCCCGGGACTAGCGGGGGAGCAGTTCTTC. This codes for CASSPGLAGEQFF.

The chain carries TRBV5-1 and TRBJ1-4; 7 bases line up with TRBD1. CDR3 length equals 15 residues. Losses at the gene ends were 4 bases for V and 5 bases for J; bases not matched to a gene: 8. CDR1 is SGHRS and CDR2 is YFSETQ in the germline V gene. CDR3 DNA sequence: TGCGCCAGCAGCGGAACCGGGACAGTAAATGAAAAACTGTTTTTT. This gives the protein CASSGTGTVNEKLFF. Supplemented by reference TRBV5-1 and TRBJ1-4, the full variable domain reads KAGVTQTPRYLIKTRGQQVTLSCSPISGHRSVSWYQQTPGQGLQFLFEYFSETQRNKGNFPGRFSGRQFSNSRSEMNVSTLELGDSALYLCASSGTGTVNEKLFFGSGTQLSVL.

The chain employs TRBV5-1 and TRBJ1-2; 10 bases align to TRBD1. Trimming at V came to 4 bases and at J to 7 bases, leaving 10 bases not matched to a gene. The length of the CDR3 is 15 residues. In germline, CDR1 is SGHRS, CDR2 YFSETQ. Here the CDR3 DNA reads TGCGCCAGCAGCCACAGAGTAGACAGGGGGCTTGGCTACACCTTC. It yields the protein CASSHRVDRGLGYTF.

The gene calls are TRBV5-1 and TRBJ1-3; 9 bases are shared with TRBD1. This CDR3 has 15 amino acids. CDR1 SGHRS and CDR2 YFSETQ come from the germline V gene. V trimming: 2 bases; J trimming: 3 bases; junction bases outside the gene matches: 3. The DNA of the CDR3 is TGCGCCAGCAGCTTACAGGGGGCGAATGGAAACACCATATATTTT. It translates to CASSLQGANGNTIYF. Combining the CDR3 with reference TRBV5-1 and TRBJ1-3 gives the whole variable domain KAGVTQTPRYLIKTRGQQVTLSCSPISGHRSVSWYQQTPGQGLQFLFEYFSETQRNKGNFPGRFSGRQFSNSRSEMNVSTLELGDSALYLCASSLQGANGNTIYFGEGSWLTVV.

J is TRBJ2-2 and V is TRBV9; 11 bases agree with TRBD2. Germline CDR1 and CDR2: SGDLS and YYNGEE. The ends lost 0 bases at V and 4 bases at J; junction bases unmatched: 8. The CDR3 loop spans 18 amino acids. The DNA for the CDR3 is TGTGCCAGCAGCGTAGAAGGAGGACTAGCGGGTGCCACCGGGGAGCTGTTTTTT. Amino acids: CASSVEGGLAGATGELFF.